Below are 20 T cell receptor beta chains sequenced from a single sample in a study of T cells expressing NK-cell markers. TCRdb re-called the 5' RACE reads, yielding one record per CDR3 amino acid sequence without DNA. In total, the table holds some 280,000 distinct CDR3 sequences. Sequencing was carried out using blood T cells: a sorted CD56 or NKG2C T cell subset, CD4+ or CD8+ T cells, or bulk PBMC T cells (not recorded which). All receptors come from a young man in good health.

This chain uses TRBV29-1 with TRBJ1-2. CDR1 is SQVTM, CDR2 ANQGSEA, per germline. CDR3 length equals 13 residues. The CDR3 spells CSVHPLADYGYTF.

The V and J genes are TRBV7-2 and TRBJ2-3; TCRdb gives TRBD1 as the D gene, but with no DNA this cannot be confirmed. CDR3 length: 15 residues. Germline V gives CDR1 SGHTA, CDR2 FQGNSA. CDR3 loop: CASSLSQGPPDTQYF.

The chain carries TRBV5-1 and TRBJ2-6; the TRBD1 assignment by TCRdb is unverifiable without DNA. Germline V gene sequence: CDR1 SGHRS, CDR2 YFSETQ. The length of the CDR3 is 17 residues. CDR3 amino acids: CASTHARGGSGANVLTF.

The chain recombines TRBV9 with TRBJ2-1; TCRdb selects TRBD1, and the lack of DNA leaves this call unchecked. This CDR3 spans 19 amino acids. CDR1 and CDR2 (germline): SGDLS, YYNGEE. The CDR3 reads CASSVALGGLGTWDNEQFF.

The gene calls are TRBV7-9 and TRBJ2-5. The CDR3 runs 14 residues. Germline V gives CDR1 SEHNR, CDR2 FQNEAQ (reference sequence). The CDR3 protein is CASSHTPTQETQYF.

The J gene is TRBJ2-1, the V gene TRBV10-1; TCRdb's D call, TRBD1, is unchecked because there is no DNA. Germline V gives CDR1 WNHNN, CDR2 SYGVQD (reference sequence). CDR3 length equals 16 residues. The CDR3 spells CASSGPSRGSYNEQFF.

The CDR3 sequence: CASSDPRAIYNEQFF. J is TRBJ2-1 and V is TRBV25-1; TCRdb calls TRBD2, which cannot be checked without DNA. This CDR3 has 15 amino acids. Germline CDR1 reads MGHDK; CDR2 reads SYGVNS.

The CDR3 reads CASSYEGGSYNEQFF. The chain carries TRBV6-5 and TRBJ2-1; TCRdb outputs TRBD2, but without DNA this stays unchecked. CDR1 MNHEY and CDR2 SVGAGI come from the germline V gene. The CDR3 length is 15 residues.

The CDR3 is CASSSLAHTQYF. The rearrangement uses TRBV19 and TRBJ2-3; TCRdb's D call, TRBD2, is unchecked because there is no DNA. CDR3 length equals 12 residues. Germline CDR1 and CDR2: LNHDA and SQIVND (reference sequence).

This sequence joins TRBV20-1 and TRBJ2-1; there is no DNA to check the TCRdb D call of TRBD2. The CDR3 length is 14 residues. The germline gives CDR1 DFQATT, CDR2 SNEGSKA (reference sequence). The CDR3 spells CSVGRLAGVGEQFF.

The CDR3 reads CSVPKGLGEQFF. This rearrangement joins TRBV29-1 to TRBJ2-1. Germline CDR1 reads SQVTM; CDR2 reads ANQGSEA. The CDR3 contains 12 residues.

The genes are TRBV18 and TRBJ2-2. The CDR3 loop spans 17 amino acids. CDR1 is KGHSH, CDR2 LQKENI, per germline. The CDR3 here is CASSPQQQRANTGELFF.

The chain's CDR3 is CSAPDSNYNEQFF. The V and J genes are TRBV20-1 and TRBJ2-1; the D call from TCRdb, TRBD1, cannot be confirmed without DNA. The germline CDR1 and CDR2 sequences are DFQATT and SNEGSKA (reference sequence). This CDR3 is built from 13 residues.

V usage is TRBV12-3 or TRBV12-4 and J usage is TRBJ2-1; TCRdb proposes TRBD1, but this gene call is untestable without DNA. The CDR3 is 14 residues long. The CDR3 is CATLRIRGKDEQFF.

The chain combines TRBV20-1 with TRBJ2-1. Germline V lookup: CDR1 DFQATT, CDR2 SNEGSKA (reference sequence). The CDR3 totals 12 residues. The CDR3 loop reads CSASLGITEQFF.

The CDR3 sequence is CASSQGEREGRKIYEQYF. This chain joins TRBV4-3 and TRBJ2-7; with no DNA, the TCRdb D assignment of TRBD2 cannot be verified. The CDR3 consists of 18 residues. Per the germline V gene, CDR1 is LGHNA and CDR2 is YSLEER.

V gene TRBV10-3 combines with J gene TRBJ2-2; there is no DNA to check the TCRdb D call of TRBD1. Germline CDR1 reads ENHRY; CDR2 reads SYGVKD. The CDR3 is 15 residues long. CDR3 in amino acids: CAISDRDRNTGELFF.

This chain connects TRBV4-3 to TRBJ2-5. The germline V gene has CDR1 LGHNA and CDR2 YSLEER. The CDR3 extends over 13 amino acids. The CDR3 protein is CASSQWYQETQYF.

The chain links TRBV20-1 to TRBJ2-5; TCRdb designates TRBD2, a call that cannot be tested without DNA. The CDR3 spans 20 residues. Germline CDR1 reads DFQATT; CDR2 reads SNEGSKA (reference sequence). The CDR3 is CSARARAPRSGLAGGETQYF.

The V call is TRBV7-9, the J call TRBJ2-1; TCRdb selects TRBD2, and the lack of DNA leaves this call unchecked. Germline V CDR1 and CDR2: SEHNR, FQNEAQ (reference sequence). This CDR3 is 15 amino acids long. CDR3 sequence reads: CASSLYSGRANEQFF.